One and the same sample provided the 9 T cell receptor beta chains below, sequenced in a study of identical twins. Each CDR3 protein gets one entry after TCRdb re-called the 5' RACE reads with MiXCR. The data show around 690,000 distinct CDR3 sequences, over 20% seen once. The same data also contributed to another study, on T cells expressing NK-cell markers.

Sequencing was done on a sample of PBMCs. These receptors were collected from a woman younger than 30 in good health.

This clonotype has a count of ten or more. The chain couples TRBV9 to TRBJ2-1; 8 nucleotides agree with TRBD2. Germline CDR1 is SGDLS and CDR2 is YYNGEE. Trimming at V came to 0 bases and at J to 9 bases, leaving 2 bases not matched to a gene. This CDR3 has 13 residues. CDR3 in DNA: TGTGCCAGCAGCGTAGGTCTAGCGGGTGAGCAGTTCTTC. It codes for CASSVGLAGEQFF.

This clonotype has more than one count but fewer than ten. The chain employs TRBV7-2 and TRBJ2-3, with 9 positions matching TRBD2. Germline-derived CDR1 and CDR2 are SGHTA and FQGNSA. Germline trimming cut 8 bases from V and 3 bases from J; bases unmatched to any gene: 12. The CDR3 length is 16 residues. The CDR3 reads CASSTPWAGGTDTQYF. The CDR3 bases are TGTGCCAGCTCAACCCCCTGGGCGGGAGGGACAGATACGCAGTATTTT. The variable domain in full, completed from reference TRBV7-2 and TRBJ2-3, reads GAGVSQSPSNKVTEKGKDVELRCDPISGHTALYWYRQSLGQGLEFLIYFQGNSAPDKSGLPSDRFSAERTGGSVSTLTIQRTQQEDSAVYLCASSTPWAGGTDTQYFGPGTRLTVL.

The chain has TRBV5-1 and TRBJ2-5; the match to TRBD1 covers 8 bases. After removal of 5 bases from V and 4 bases from J, the junction contained 10 bases not matched to a gene. The CDR3 is 15 residues long. Germline values: CDR1 SGHRS, CDR2 YFSETQ. The CDR3 DNA reads TGCGCCAGCAGTCCGCCGGGACAGGCTCGAGAGACCCAGTACTTC. This encodes CASSPPGQARETQYF. The full variable domain, its missing parts supplied by reference TRBV5-1 and TRBJ2-5, is KAGVTQTPRYLIKTRGQQVTLSCSPISGHRSVSWYQQTPGQGLQFLFEYFSETQRNKGNFPGRFSGRQFSNSRSEMNVSTLELGDSALYLCASSPPGQARETQYFGPGTRLLVL.

The table lists this clonotype with a count of one. The rearrangement uses TRBV5-5 and TRBJ2-1, with D maybe TRBD2 (6 bases). V lost 4 bases, J lost 7 bases, and 24 bases lay in between. Germline V gives CDR1 SGHKS, CDR2 YYEKEE (reference sequence). CDR3 length: 17 residues. This CDR3 is CASSRVVGGNERNEQFF. CDR3 bases: TGTGCCAGCAGCCGAGTGGTTGGCGGGAACGAAAGGAATGAGCAGTTCTTC.

V gene TRBV12-3 or TRBV12-4 combines with J gene TRBJ1-1; D is unresolved. Trimming pared 2 bases from V and 8 bases from J, leaving 6 bases between. CDR3 length equals 11 residues. The CDR3 nucleotides are TGTGCCAGCAGTTTATTCGCGGAAGCTTTCTTT. This gives the protein CASSLFAEAFF.

This clonotype showed up just a few times. The V gene is TRBV18, the J gene TRBJ2-5; possible D gene TRBD2, 6 bases. This CDR3 is built from 16 residues. The ends were cut back, 2 bases at V and 1 base at J, with 14 bases in the middle. The germline gives CDR1 KGHSH, CDR2 LQKENI. CDR3 residues: CASSPAWEETQETQYF. CDR3 coding DNA: TGTGCCAGCTCACCAGCTTGGGAGGAGACCCAAGAGACCCAGTACTTC.

There are a few counts of this clonotype. V usage is TRBV20-1 and J usage is TRBJ1-5; no clear D gene. From germline, CDR1 is DFQATT and CDR2 SNEGSKA (reference sequence). Trimming stripped 2 bases from V and 0 bases from J, with 5 bases between. This CDR3 is built from 13 residues. The CDR3 DNA sequence: TGCAGTGCTAGATCTCCTAGCAATCAGCCCCAGCATTTT. Translated, it gives CSARSPSNQPQHF.

The CDR3 here is CSATLQGAALETQYF. CDR3 DNA: TGCAGTGCGACCCTCCAGGGGGCTGCACTAGAGACCCAGTACTTC. The rearrangement links TRBV20-1 to TRBJ2-5; 8 nucleotides match TRBD1. V lost 6 bases to trimming and J lost 4 bases; unmatched junction nucleotides: 13. CDR1 is DFQATT and CDR2 is SNEGSKA in the germline V gene (reference sequence). The CDR3 runs to 15 residues.

This clonotype was observed at least ten times. The chain joins TRBV5-1 to TRBJ1-1, with 8 bases fitting TRBD1. The germline gives CDR1 SGHRS, CDR2 YFSETQ. The CDR3 consists of 18 residues. The junction had 14 bases not matched to a gene; V was cut back by 4 bases and J by 0 bases. Written as DNA, the CDR3 is TGCGCCAGCAGCCGAGGGACAGGAGAGGGAATCATGAACACTGAAGCTTTCTTT. It encodes CASSRGTGEGIMNTEAFF.